This T cell receptor (beta chain) is drawn from a study of radiotherapy plus CTLA-4 blockade in lung cancer. Overall study context: Objective responses were documented in 15% to 20% of patients, with disease control in roughly 30%. Study outcomes and limitations: Per reports, early blood T cell clone dynamics, plus interferon-beta, forecast response most strongly. In blood, tumor-derived TCR clones expanded after radiotherapy plus ipilimumab.

The length of the CDR3 is 17 residues. CTLA-4 blockade with ipilimumab, together with focal radiation, was given to patients with chemo-refractory metastatic non-small-cell lung cancer. Concerning this clone: Its antigen is not identified.

TCRdb keeps only in-frame clones here, not all; method: immunoSEQ multiplex PCR. The table shows 35,000 to 40,000 clones, with approximately 85% occurring only once. Sequencing used peripheral blood, obtained from a patient treated with radiotherapy plus ipilimumab. The TCR comes from a human donor with non-small cell lung cancer who had stable disease on radiotherapy plus ipilimumab. This chain uses TRBV21-1 with TRBJ2-7; TRBD2 was called by the table and not checked on the DNA. TRBV21-1 is a listed pseudogene. The CDR3 nucleotides read TGTGCCAGCAGCAAAACGGAGGACCGGATCTTCACTTCGGAGCAGTACTTC. This gives the protein CASSKTEDRIFTSEQYF.